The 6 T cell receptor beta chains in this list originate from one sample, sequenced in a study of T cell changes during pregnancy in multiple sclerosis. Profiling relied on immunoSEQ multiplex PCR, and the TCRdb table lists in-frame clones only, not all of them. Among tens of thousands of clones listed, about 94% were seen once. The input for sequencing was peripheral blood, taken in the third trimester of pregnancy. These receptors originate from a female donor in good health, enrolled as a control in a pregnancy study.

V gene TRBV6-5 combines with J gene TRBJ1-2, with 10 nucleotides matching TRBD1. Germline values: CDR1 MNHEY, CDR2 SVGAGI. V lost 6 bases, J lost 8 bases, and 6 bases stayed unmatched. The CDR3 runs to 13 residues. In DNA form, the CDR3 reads TGTGCCAGCAGCTCAGACAGGGGGCGAGGCTACACCTTC. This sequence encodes CASSSDRGRGYTF.

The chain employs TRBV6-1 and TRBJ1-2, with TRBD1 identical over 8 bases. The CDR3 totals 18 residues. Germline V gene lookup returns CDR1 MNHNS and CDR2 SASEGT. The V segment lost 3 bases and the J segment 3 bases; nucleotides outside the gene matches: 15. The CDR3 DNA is TGTGCCAGCAGTGAGAATATTGGAACAGGGGGGACCTACTATGGCTACACCTTC. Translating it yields CASSENIGTGGTYYGYTF.

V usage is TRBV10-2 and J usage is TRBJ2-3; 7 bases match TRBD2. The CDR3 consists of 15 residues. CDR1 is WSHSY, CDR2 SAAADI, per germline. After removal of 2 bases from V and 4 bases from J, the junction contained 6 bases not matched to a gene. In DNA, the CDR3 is TGCGCCAGCAGTGAGAATCCTAGCGGCGCAGATACGCAGTATTTT. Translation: CASSENPSGADTQYF.

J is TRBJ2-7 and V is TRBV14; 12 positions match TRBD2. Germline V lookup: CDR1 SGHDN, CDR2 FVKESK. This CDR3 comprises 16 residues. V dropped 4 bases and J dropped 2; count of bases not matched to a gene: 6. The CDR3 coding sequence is TGTGCCAGCAGCCGAGGAGGACTAGCGGGGACCTACGAGCAGTACTTC. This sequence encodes CASSRGGLAGTYEQYF.

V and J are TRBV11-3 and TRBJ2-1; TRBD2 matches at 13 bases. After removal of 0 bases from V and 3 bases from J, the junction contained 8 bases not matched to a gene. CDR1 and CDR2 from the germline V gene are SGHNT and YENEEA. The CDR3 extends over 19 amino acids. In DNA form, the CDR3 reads TGTGCCAGCAGCTTAGATTCACCCTGGACTAGCGGGAGCTACAATGAGCAGTTCTTC. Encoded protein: CASSLDSPWTSGSYNEQFF.

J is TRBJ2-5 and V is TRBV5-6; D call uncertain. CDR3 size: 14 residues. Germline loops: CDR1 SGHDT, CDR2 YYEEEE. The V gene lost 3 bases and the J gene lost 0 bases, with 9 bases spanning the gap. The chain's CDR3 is CASSWAEYQETQYF. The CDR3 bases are TGTGCCAGCAGCTGGGCAGAGTACCAAGAGACCCAGTACTTC.